The 21 T cell receptor beta chains below all came from one sample that was sequenced in a study of control samples from healthy donors and cancer patients. Only in-frame clones appear in the TCRdb table, and some are missing; sequencing was by immunoSEQ multiplex PCR. Of around 100,000 clones listed, 88% are singletons. The sequenced sample was blood. These receptors were collected from a man between 25 and 39 years old in good health.

The chain links TRBV28 to TRBJ1-3; the D gene is possibly TRBD1 (5 bases). CDR3 length: 15 amino acids. The V gene lost 5 bases and the J gene lost 0 bases, with 11 bases spanning the gap. CDR1 MDHEN and CDR2 SYDVKM come from the germline V gene. CDR3 bases: TGTGCCAGCAGTCCAGGGATTATCTCTGGAAACACCATATATTTT. Translation gives CASSPGIISGNTIYF.

This clone was picked up a small number of times. The chain recombines TRBV27 with TRBJ1-5, with a possible D match to TRBD1 (5 bases). Germline V gene sequence: CDR1 MNHEY, CDR2 SMNVEV (reference sequence). The V and J ends lost 6 bases and 7 bases respectively, with 19 bases between them. The CDR3 is 15 residues long. CDR3 protein: CASSLSWGSGQPQHF. CDR3 DNA: TGTGCCAGCAGCCTCTCTTGGGGGTCGGGACAGCCCCAGCATTTT.

The genes are TRBV7-2 and TRBJ2-3, with 7 bases matching TRBD2. V was pared by 6 bases and J by 2 bases, with 8 bases of the junction left unmatched. Germline CDR1 is SGHTA and CDR2 is FQGNSA. This CDR3 has 15 residues. This CDR3 reads CASSYRAGYTDTQYF. The CDR3 DNA sequence: TGTGCCAGCAGTTATAGAGCGGGGTACACAGATACGCAGTATTTT.

The V and J genes are TRBV19 and TRBJ1-1; a possible D gene is TRBD1 (5 bases). Germline V gene sequence: CDR1 LNHDA, CDR2 SQIVND (reference sequence). The CDR3 totals 15 residues. CDR3 protein: CVTTGTLYQLTVSFF. CDR3 nucleotides: TGTGTCACAACGGGGACCCTGTACCAGCTTACCGTGTCTTTCTTT.

The chain links TRBV5-1 to TRBJ2-2; D possibly corresponds to TRBD2 (5 bases). Germline lookup yields CDR1 SGHRS and CDR2 YFSETQ. V lost 7 bases to trimming and J lost 8 bases, with 12 bases between them. The CDR3 runs to 12 residues. In DNA form, the CDR3 reads TGCGCCAGCGGGGATCGGGATGGGGAGCTGTTTTTT. This sequence encodes CASGDRDGELFF.

This chain links TRBV6-4 with TRBJ2-7; the match to TRBD2 covers 10 bases. Trimming cost V 5 bases and J 4 bases; bases outside gene matches: 14. The CDR3 runs 17 residues. Per germline, CDR1 MRHNA and CDR2 SNTAGT. In DNA form, the CDR3 reads TGTGCCAGCAGTCCCACCGGCGGGCTAGCGGGAGTATACGAGCAGTACTTC. This codes for CASSPTGGLAGVYEQYF.

The chain couples TRBV2 to TRBJ2-3; D is unclear. Trimming took off 5 bases at V and 2 bases at J, with 11 bases between the two ends. CDR1 and CDR2 (germline): SNHLY, FYNNEI. The CDR3 extends over 14 amino acids. Here the CDR3 reads CASSNLVHTDTQYF. In DNA, the CDR3 is TGTGCCAGCAGTAACCTCGTCCACACAGATACGCAGTATTTT.

This clone was seen a single time. The J gene is TRBJ2-1, the V gene TRBV10-3; possible D gene TRBD2, 7 bases. The CDR3 sequence is 17 residues long. The germline gives CDR1 ENHRY, CDR2 SYGVKD. Deletions cut 0 bases from V and 4 bases from J, with 16 bases between. Here the CDR3 DNA reads TGTGCCATCAGTGAGTCAGGCGCGGCGGGGGCTTACAATGAGCAGTTCTTC. Amino acid sequence: CAISESGAAGAYNEQFF.

This chain connects TRBV27 to TRBJ1-2; 7 bases are shared with TRBD1. This CDR3 spans 15 amino acids. The V segment lost 0 bases and the J segment 4 bases; nucleotides outside the gene matches: 5. In germline, CDR1 is MNHEY, CDR2 SMNVEV (reference sequence). In nucleotides, the CDR3 is TGTGCCAGCAGTTTATCGACAGGGCCGGGCTATGGCTACACCTTC. It is translated as CASSLSTGPGYGYTF.

The chain is built from TRBV4-2 and TRBJ2-7; possible D gene TRBD2, 5 bases. The CDR3 contains 13 residues. Trimming removed 4 bases at V and 2 bases at J, with 9 bases between. Germline V gives CDR1 LGHNA, CDR2 YNFKEQ. The CDR3 coding sequence is TGTGCCAGCAGCCGAGTCGGGGCCTACGAGCAGTACTTC. It specifies CASSRVGAYEQYF.

This sequence joins TRBV7-9 and TRBJ2-1; tentatively, D is TRBD2 (6 bases). This CDR3 region has 16 residues. Germline CDR1 reads SEHNR; CDR2 reads FQNEAQ (reference sequence). V gave up 2 bases and J gave up 6 bases, with 17 bases separating them. CDR3 sequence: CASSLHTGTLTNEQFF. The CDR3 bases are TGTGCCAGCAGCTTACACACCGGGACTTTAACCAATGAGCAGTTCTTC.

The chain has TRBV11-2 and TRBJ2-7; D gene ambiguous. The CDR3 is 11 residues long. V was shortened by 6 bases and J by 7 bases, with 10 bases between the two germline ends. Germline V gene sequence: CDR1 SGHAT, CDR2 FQNNGV. The CDR3 DNA is TGTGCCAGCAGGTACCTAGGTGAGCAGTACTTC. Encoded protein: CASRYLGEQYF.

The V call is TRBV18, the J call TRBJ1-1; a possible D gene is TRBD1 (5 bases). V lost 6 bases and J lost 2, with 13 bases in between. This CDR3 region has 14 residues. Germline V gives CDR1 KGHSH, CDR2 LQKENI. The CDR3 region has the DNA TGTGCCAGCTCGTGGGGCCCATCCAACACTGAAGCTTTCTTT. It yields the protein CASSWGPSNTEAFF.

The chain employs TRBV6-5 and TRBJ1-1; maybe TRBD1 (5 bases). V was pared by 0 bases and J by 1 base, with 9 bases between. This CDR3 has 15 residues. Looked up from germline, CDR1 is MNHEY and CDR2 is SVGAGI. The CDR3 is CASSYSQGRNTEAFF. CDR3 nucleotides: TGTGCCAGCAGTTACTCGCAGGGCCGGAACACTGAAGCTTTCTTT.

The rearrangement uses TRBV10-3 and TRBJ2-5; 7 positions agree with TRBD2. CDR1 is ENHRY and CDR2 is SYGVKD in the germline V gene. The CDR3 loop spans 12 amino acids. V dropped 6 bases and J dropped 3; count of bases not matched to a gene: 1. This chain's CDR3 is CAISRGEETQYF. CDR3 DNA: TGTGCCATCAGCCGGGGGGAAGAGACCCAGTACTTC.

The rearrangement links TRBV27 to TRBJ2-3; weak D call: TRBD2 (6 bases). The CDR3 consists of 15 residues. Germline CDR1 and CDR2: MNHEY and SMNVEV (reference sequence). Trimming removed 0 bases at V and 2 bases at J, with 9 bases between. In DNA, the CDR3 is TGTGCCAGCAGTTTATCGGGAGGACACACAGATACGCAGTATTTT. It translates to CASSLSGGHTDTQYF.

J is TRBJ2-7 and V is TRBV27; TRBD2 aligns across 9 bases. The CDR3 consists of 18 residues. Trimming removed 5 bases from V and 0 bases from J; junction bases left unmatched: 14. The germline gives CDR1 MNHEY, CDR2 SMNVEV (reference sequence). CDR3 sequence (DNA): TGTGCCAGCAGTAACCATCCTTATAGCGGGAGAGACTCCTACGAGCAGTACTTC. Translated: CASSNHPYSGRDSYEQYF.

Turning to this clone: The same CDR3 also results from other DNA sequences found in this sample. The V and J genes are TRBV5-1 and TRBJ2-5, with 8 bases identical to TRBD2. The CDR3 length is 15 residues. CDR1 is SGHRS, CDR2 YFSETQ, per germline. The V gene end was trimmed by 1 base and the J gene end by 1 base; junction bases not matched to a gene: 3. The DNA for the CDR3 is TGCGCCAGCAGCTTGCTCGCGGGAGGCCAAGAGACCCAGTACTTC. Translating it yields CASSLLAGGQETQYF.

J is TRBJ2-7 and V is TRBV10-3; weak D call: TRBD2 (6 bases). Germline assignment: CDR1 ENHRY and CDR2 SYGVKD. Trimming left V 5 bases short and J 3 bases short, with 17 bases between. This CDR3 comprises 15 residues. This CDR3 is CAISSHGRGSYEQYF. In nucleotides, the CDR3 is TGTGCCATCAGTAGCCACGGGAGAGGGAGCTACGAGCAGTACTTC.

The gene calls are TRBV6-2 or TRBV6-3 and TRBJ2-1; 8 bases line up with TRBD1. The V gene end was trimmed by 2 bases and the J gene end by 0 bases; junction bases not matched to a gene: 6. This CDR3 comprises 17 residues. The V gene's germline CDR1 is MNHEY and CDR2 SVGEGT. The CDR3 here is CASSYTRGQSSYNEQFF. The CDR3, as DNA: TGTGCCAGCAGTTACACCAGGGGGCAGAGCTCCTACAATGAGCAGTTCTTC.

This clone was seen a single time. The chain has TRBV10-3 and TRBJ2-2; D not certain. Germline assignment: CDR1 ENHRY and CDR2 SYGVKD. The V and J ends lost 0 bases and 3 bases respectively, with 8 bases between them. This CDR3 comprises 15 residues. CDR3: CAISESIGYTGELFF. The CDR3 bases are TGTGCCATCAGTGAGTCGATAGGGTACACCGGGGAGCTGTTTTTT.